This T cell receptor beta chain was captured in a study of cytomegalovirus exposure and HLA in healthy donors. Notes on this clone: What it binds is unknown. At one end, the junction sequence differs from germline, possibly due to a read error.

The study, taken as a whole, reports: Roughly even sequencing depth across donors was the assumption behind the presence/absence analyses. HLA alleles showed associations with 16,951 TCR beta sequences in a later analysis, at a 0.05 false discovery rate. Cytomegalovirus association was assigned to approximately 160 TCR beta chains. Association of a missense DCLRE1C variant with TCR beta V- and J-gene trimming was reported in a later analysis.

The length of the CDR3 is 20 residues. From germline, CDR1 is MDHEN and CDR2 SYDVKM. The PCR contained 60 Vbeta and 13 Jbeta primers. Repertoires were generated with immunoSEQ multiplex PCR, while TCRdb's copy carries only in-frame clones and drops some. This sample yields 83,000 or so clones, of which approximately 80% are seen a single time; under 2% belongs to the top ten. The V and J genes are TRBV28 and TRBJ2-6, with 7 bases identical to TRBD2. The sample was PBMCs. The clonotype originates from a woman aged 25-40 years in good health and CMV-seronegative. The CDR3 is CASSLLFGREGSSGTNVLTF. The CDR3 nucleotides read TGTGCCAGCAGTTTATTGTTTGGGAGGGAGGGAAGCTCTGGGACCAACGTCCTGACTTTC.